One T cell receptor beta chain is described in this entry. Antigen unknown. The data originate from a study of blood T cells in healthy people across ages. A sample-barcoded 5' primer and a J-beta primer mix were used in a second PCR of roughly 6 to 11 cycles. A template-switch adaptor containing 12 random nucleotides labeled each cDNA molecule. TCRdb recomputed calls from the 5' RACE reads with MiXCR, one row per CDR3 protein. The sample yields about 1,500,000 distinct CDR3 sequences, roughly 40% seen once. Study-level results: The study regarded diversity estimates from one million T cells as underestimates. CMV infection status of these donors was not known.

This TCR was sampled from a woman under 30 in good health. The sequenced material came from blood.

The CDR3 protein is CASSQDFPPGQGIYGYTF. The CDR3 DNA is TGTGCCAGCAGCCAAGATTTTCCCCCGGGTCAGGGAATCTATGGCTACACCTTC. J is TRBJ1-2 and V is TRBV3-1; D perhaps matches TRBD1 (5 bases). V was cut by 0 bases and J by 4 bases, with 21 bases left in between. Germline V gene sequence: CDR1 LGHDT, CDR2 YNNKEL (reference sequence). The CDR3 totals 18 residues.